Below, 20 T cell receptor beta chains from the same sample are listed, as sequenced in a study of control samples from healthy donors and cancer patients. TCRdb keeps only in-frame clones here, not all; method: immunoSEQ multiplex PCR. The table lists about 140,000 clones, 85% to 95% of them singletons. Material for sequencing was blood. The receptors were sampled from a man in his forties in good health.

The chain links TRBV5-5 to TRBJ1-4; 9 bases align to TRBD1. V lost 4 bases, J lost 3 bases, and 10 bases stayed unmatched. The CDR3 totals 17 residues. Germline loops: CDR1 SGHKS, CDR2 YYEKEE (reference sequence). The CDR3 spells CASSSTGGVAPNEKLFF. The CDR3 DNA sequence: TGTGCCAGCAGCAGTACAGGGGGCGTAGCGCCTAATGAAAAACTGTTTTTT. The whole variable domain, remainder taken from reference TRBV5-5 and TRBJ1-4, is DAGVTQSPTHLIKTRGQQVTLRCSPISGHKSVSWYQQVLGQGPQFIFQYYEKEERGRGNFPDRFSARQFPNYSSELNVNALLLGDSALYLCASSSTGGVAPNEKLFFGSGTQLSVL.

J is TRBJ1-5 and V is TRBV29-1; a weak D match, TRBD1 (5 bases). The CDR3 extends over 13 amino acids. Germline V gene data show CDR1 as SQVTM and CDR2 as ANQGSEA. The V gene lost 7 bases and the J gene lost 0 bases, with 10 bases spanning the gap. For the CDR3, the DNA is TGCAGCGCACAGGAAAATAGCAATCAGCCCCAGCATTTT. Protein sequence: CSAQENSNQPQHF.

In DNA form, the CDR3 reads TGTGCCAGCAGCAAAGAGGACAGGGGTAACTATGGCTACACCTTC. This translates into CASSKEDRGNYGYTF. The chain is built from TRBV28 and TRBJ1-2; 9 positions match TRBD1. The CDR3 is 15 residues long. Per the germline V gene, CDR1 is MDHEN and CDR2 is SYDVKM. Losses at the gene ends were 6 bases for V and 1 base for J; bases not matched to a gene: 6.

This chain joins TRBV19 and TRBJ2-2; 11 nucleotides align to TRBD2. This CDR3 comprises 15 residues. The germline V gene encodes CDR1 LNHDA and CDR2 SQIVND (reference sequence). The V and J ends lost 5 bases and 5 bases, in that order; junction bases with no gene match: 4. For the CDR3, the DNA is TGTGCCAGTAGTTGGCTAGCGGGAGGTACCGGGGAGCTGTTTTTT. Translated, it gives CASSWLAGGTGELFF.

The chain couples TRBV9 to TRBJ2-1; possibly TRBD1 for D (7 bases). Trimming took off 4 bases at V and 4 bases at J, with 24 bases between the two ends. This CDR3 spans 18 amino acids. The V gene's germline CDR1 is SGDLS and CDR2 YYNGEE. For the CDR3, the DNA is TGTGCCAGCAGCCCTACTCAGGGGGTTGGGGGGCCGTACAATGAGCAGTTCTTC. It encodes CASSPTQGVGGPYNEQFF.

The chain couples TRBV10-2 to TRBJ1-5; D unclear. With 0 bases removed from V and 6 bases from J, the gap between germline ends came to 6 bases. Germline V lookup: CDR1 WSHSY, CDR2 SAAADI. This CDR3 is built from 13 residues. Here the CDR3 reads CASSESHPQPQHF. The CDR3 coding sequence is TGCGCCAGCAGTGAGTCGCATCCTCAGCCCCAGCATTTT.

The chain's CDR3 is CASSLSWGNWGRKGSGYTF. The CDR3 nucleotides read TGTGCCAGCAGCCTCTCTTGGGGCAACTGGGGCAGGAAGGGGTCTGGCTACACCTTC. This chain joins TRBV5-5 and TRBJ1-2, with D possibly matching TRBD1 (5 bases). Germline-derived CDR1 and CDR2 are SGHKS and YYEKEE (reference sequence). Between the trimmed V and J ends, which lost 4 bases and 7 bases, there was a span of 32 bases. The CDR3 covers 19 residues.

The chain couples TRBV9 to TRBJ1-3; D is possibly TRBD1 (5 bases). CDR1 and CDR2 (germline): SGDLS, YYNGEE. The germline V and J ends were trimmed by 3 bases and 2 bases, with 12 bases remaining between them. The CDR3 totals 15 residues. CDR3 residues: CASSGTSGPGNTIYF. The CDR3 coding sequence is TGTGCCAGCAGCGGAACCTCAGGGCCTGGAAACACCATATATTTT.

This chain connects TRBV11-3 to TRBJ2-2, with 7 bases identical to TRBD1. The CDR3 length is 15 residues. Germline CDR1 is SGHNT and CDR2 is YENEEA. The trim removed 5 bases at V and 3 bases at J, leaving 6 bases unmatched. CDR3: CASSEQGRDTGELFF. In nucleotides, the CDR3 is TGTGCCAGCAGCGAACAGGGGAGAGACACCGGGGAGCTGTTTTTT.

This chain connects TRBV14 to TRBJ1-2; D is unresolved. In germline, CDR1 is SGHDN, CDR2 FVKESK. The CDR3 length is 12 residues. Trimming took 3 bases from V and 5 from J, leaving 7 bases between them. The CDR3 loop is CASSQARYGYTF. The CDR3 DNA is TGTGCCAGCAGCCAGGCCCGGTATGGCTACACCTTC.

This CDR3 is CASSQVRADRGVWYGYTF. The CDR3 coding sequence is TGTGCCAGCAGCCAAGTTAGGGCCGACAGGGGAGTATGGTATGGCTACACCTTC. The gene calls are TRBV14 and TRBJ1-2; 8 bases fit TRBD1. V shed 1 base and J 5 bases; nucleotides not matched to a gene: 15. The CDR3 contains 18 residues. Germline-derived CDR1 and CDR2 are SGHDN and FVKESK.

The count of this clone is one. V is TRBV29-1 and J is TRBJ2-2; tentative D call: TRBD2 (5 bases). Trimming removed 5 bases from V and 2 bases from J, with 15 bases in between. The CDR3 is made up of 15 amino acids. Germline CDR1 is SQVTM and CDR2 is ANQGSEA. The CDR3 spells CSVFSGLKNTGELFF. The DNA of the CDR3 is TGCAGCGTTTTTTCCGGACTGAAAAACACCGGGGAGCTGTTTTTT.

The J gene is TRBJ2-7, the V gene TRBV6-1; TRBD1 matches 11 bases. The CDR3 has 16 amino acids. Germline V CDR1 and CDR2: MNHNS, SASEGT. Trimming at V came to 2 bases and at J to 3 bases, leaving 6 bases not matched to a gene. CDR3 nucleotides: TGTGCCAGCAGTGAATTTGTGGGACAGGGGGGCTACGAGCAGTACTTC. Translated: CASSEFVGQGGYEQYF.

This clone came up many times. The rearrangement links TRBV7-3 to TRBJ2-2; no clear D. The V and J ends lost 5 bases and 6 bases respectively, with 7 bases between them. This CDR3 contains 12 residues. CDR1 is SGHTA, CDR2 FQGTGA, per germline. The CDR3 DNA reads TGTGCCAGCAGCCCAGGCCCCGGGGAGCTGTTTTTT. This codes for CASSPGPGELFF.

The count of this clone is one. The CDR3 DNA is TGTGCCAGCCGGGACCGAGGGGAAAAACTGTTTTTT. Its protein product is CASRDRGEKLFF. This chain links TRBV19 with TRBJ1-4; possible D gene TRBD1, 5 bases. The CDR3 spans 12 residues. The ends were cut back, 9 bases at V and 8 bases at J, with 13 bases in the middle. The V gene's germline CDR1 is LNHDA and CDR2 SQIVND (reference sequence).

This clone appeared once. The V gene is TRBV5-1, the J gene TRBJ2-3; TRBD2 matches at 10 bases. CDR1 is SGHRS and CDR2 is YFSETQ in the germline V gene. The CDR3 sequence is 16 residues long. V lost 3 bases to trimming and J lost 0 bases; unmatched junction nucleotides: 4. In DNA, the CDR3 is TGCGCCAGCAGCTCCCCTAGCGGGAGCAGCACAGATACGCAGTATTTT. Translating it yields CASSSPSGSSTDTQYF.

This clone was counted a single time. CDR3 nucleotide sequence: TGTGCCAGCAGCCCACAAGGGGGCTTGATCTATGGCTACACCTTC. Residues: CASSPQGGLIYGYTF. J is TRBJ1-2 and V is TRBV7-9; 7 nucleotides align to TRBD1. The CDR3 runs to 15 residues. CDR1 is SEHNR and CDR2 is FQNEAQ in the germline V gene (reference sequence). J gave up 4 bases and V 5 bases, and 10 bases lay outside the gene matches.

This clone was counted ten times or more. The chain recombines TRBV10-3 with TRBJ2-2, with 8 bases identical to TRBD1. Unmatched junction bases numbered 7, after V lost 6 bases and J lost 4 bases. This CDR3 region has 15 residues. Germline loops: CDR1 ENHRY, CDR2 SYGVKD. The CDR3 DNA follows: TGTGCCATCAGCCCAGGACAGGGAGGCACCGGGGAGCTGTTTTTT. It specifies CAISPGQGGTGELFF.

The rearrangement joins TRBV6-5 to TRBJ1-6; a possible D gene is TRBD1 (6 bases). The CDR3 totals 14 residues. Germline V gene data show CDR1 as MNHEY and CDR2 as SVGAGI. Trimming removed 6 bases at V and 7 bases at J, with 13 bases between. The CDR3 DNA reads TGTGCCAGCAGGTTTCCGGGACAAAATTCACCCCTCCACTTT. Translated, it gives CASRFPGQNSPLHF.

This chain uses TRBV27 with TRBJ2-3; 9 nucleotides match TRBD2. The ends lost 9 bases at V and 0 bases at J; junction bases unmatched: 22. The germline gives CDR1 MNHEY, CDR2 SMNVEV (reference sequence). This CDR3 comprises 20 residues. Here the CDR3 DNA reads TGTGCCAGTCCTAACCGTTGGGTGGCTAGCGGGACCCCTAGCACAGATACGCAGTATTTT. Encoded protein: CASPNRWVASGTPSTDTQYF.